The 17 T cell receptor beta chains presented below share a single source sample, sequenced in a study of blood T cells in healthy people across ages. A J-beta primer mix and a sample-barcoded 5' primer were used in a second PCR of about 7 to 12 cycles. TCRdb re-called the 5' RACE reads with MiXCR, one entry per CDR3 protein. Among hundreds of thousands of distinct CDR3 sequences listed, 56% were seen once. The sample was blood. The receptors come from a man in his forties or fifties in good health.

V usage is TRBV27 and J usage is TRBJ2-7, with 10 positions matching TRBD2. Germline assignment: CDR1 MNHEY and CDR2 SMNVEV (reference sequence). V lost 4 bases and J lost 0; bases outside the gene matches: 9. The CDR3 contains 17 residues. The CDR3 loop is CASSSLTSGITSYEQYF. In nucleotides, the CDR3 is TGTGCCAGCAGTTCCTTAACTAGCGGGATAACCTCCTACGAGCAGTACTTC.

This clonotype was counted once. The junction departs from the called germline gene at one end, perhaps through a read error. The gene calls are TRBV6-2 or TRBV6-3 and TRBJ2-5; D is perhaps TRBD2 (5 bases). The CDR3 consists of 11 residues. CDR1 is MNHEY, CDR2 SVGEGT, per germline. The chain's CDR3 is CASTNWETRYF. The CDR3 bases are TGTGCCAGCACGAACTGGGAGACCCGGTACTTC.

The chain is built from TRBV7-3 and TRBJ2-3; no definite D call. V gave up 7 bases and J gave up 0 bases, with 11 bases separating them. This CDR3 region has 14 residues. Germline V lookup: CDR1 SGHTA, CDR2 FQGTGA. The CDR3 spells CASTPSRSTDTQYF. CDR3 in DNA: TGTGCCAGCACCCCTAGTCGGAGCACAGATACGCAGTATTTT.

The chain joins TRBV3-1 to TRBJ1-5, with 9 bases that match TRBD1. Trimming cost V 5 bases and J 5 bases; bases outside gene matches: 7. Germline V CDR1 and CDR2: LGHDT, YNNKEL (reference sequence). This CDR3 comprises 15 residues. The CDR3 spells CASSLGQGGYQPQHF. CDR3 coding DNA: TGTGCCAGCAGCTTGGGACAGGGAGGATATCAGCCCCAGCATTTT. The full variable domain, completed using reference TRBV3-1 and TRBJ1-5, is DTAVSQTPKYLVTQMGNDKSIKCEQNLGHDTMYWYKQDSKKFLKIMFSYNNKELIINETVPNRFSPKSPDKAHLNLHINSLELGDSAVYFCASSLGQGGYQPQHFGDGTRLSIL.

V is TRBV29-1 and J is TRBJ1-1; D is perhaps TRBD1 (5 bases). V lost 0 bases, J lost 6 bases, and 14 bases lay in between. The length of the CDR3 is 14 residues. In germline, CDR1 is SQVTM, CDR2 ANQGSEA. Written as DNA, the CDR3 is TGCAGCGTTGAAGATCGAAGGGGTCGGGCTGAAGCTTTCTTT. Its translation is CSVEDRRGRAEAFF.

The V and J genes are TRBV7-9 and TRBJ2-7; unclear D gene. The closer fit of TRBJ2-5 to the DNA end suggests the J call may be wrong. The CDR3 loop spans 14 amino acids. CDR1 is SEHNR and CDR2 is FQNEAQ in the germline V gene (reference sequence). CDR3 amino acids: CASSPSPPEETQYF. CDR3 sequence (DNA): TGTGCCAGCAGCCCCTCTCCCCCAGAAGAGACCCAGTACTTC.

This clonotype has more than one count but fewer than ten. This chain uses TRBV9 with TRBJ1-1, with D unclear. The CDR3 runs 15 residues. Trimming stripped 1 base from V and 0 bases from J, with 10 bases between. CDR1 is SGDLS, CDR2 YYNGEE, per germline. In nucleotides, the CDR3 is TGTGCCAGCAGCGTATTGTCCGGGATGAACACTGAAGCTTTCTTT. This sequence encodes CASSVLSGMNTEAFF.

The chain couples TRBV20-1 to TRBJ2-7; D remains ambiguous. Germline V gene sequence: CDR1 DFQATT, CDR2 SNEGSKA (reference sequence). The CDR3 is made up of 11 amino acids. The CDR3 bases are TGCAGCGCCCAAGGGCCCACGGGGCAGTACTTC. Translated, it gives CSAQGPTGQYF.

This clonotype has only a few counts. DNA of the CDR3: TGCAGCGTTGAAACGTTAGGGGGAAAGACCCAGTACTTC. Translated: CSVETLGGKTQYF. V and J are TRBV29-1 and TRBJ2-5, with D maybe TRBD1 (6 bases). Germline lookup yields CDR1 SQVTM and CDR2 ANQGSEA. Trimming took 2 bases from V and 6 from J, leaving 13 bases between them. The CDR3 sequence is 13 residues long.

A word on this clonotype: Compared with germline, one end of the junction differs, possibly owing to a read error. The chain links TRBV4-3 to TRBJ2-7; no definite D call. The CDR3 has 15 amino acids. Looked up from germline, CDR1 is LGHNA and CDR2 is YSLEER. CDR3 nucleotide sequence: TGCGCCGGCAGCCCGAATCACGAGGAAACCTACGAGCAGTACTTC. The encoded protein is CAGSPNHEETYEQYF.

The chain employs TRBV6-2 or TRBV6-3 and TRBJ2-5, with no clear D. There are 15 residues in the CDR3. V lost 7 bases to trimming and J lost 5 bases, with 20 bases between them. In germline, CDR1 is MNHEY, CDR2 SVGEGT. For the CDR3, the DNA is TGTGCCAGCAAAAAAAGCCAGTCGACTCGGGAGACCCAGTACTTC. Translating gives CASKKSQSTRETQYF.

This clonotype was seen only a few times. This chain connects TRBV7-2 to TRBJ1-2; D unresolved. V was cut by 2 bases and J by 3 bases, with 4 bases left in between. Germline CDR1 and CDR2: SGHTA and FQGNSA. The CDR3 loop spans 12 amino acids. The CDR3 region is CASSLIDYGYTF. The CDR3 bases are TGTGCCAGCAGCTTAATAGACTATGGCTACACCTTC.

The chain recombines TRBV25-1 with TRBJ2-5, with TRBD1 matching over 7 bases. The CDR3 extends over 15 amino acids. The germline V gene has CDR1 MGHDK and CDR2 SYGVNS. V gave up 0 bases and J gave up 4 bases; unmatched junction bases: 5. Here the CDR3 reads CASSEYGTATETQYF. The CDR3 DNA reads TGTGCCAGCAGTGAATATGGGACAGCTACAGAGACCCAGTACTTC.

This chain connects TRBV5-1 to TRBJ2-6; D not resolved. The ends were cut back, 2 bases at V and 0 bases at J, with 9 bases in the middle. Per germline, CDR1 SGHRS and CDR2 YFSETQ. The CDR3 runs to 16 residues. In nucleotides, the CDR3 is TGCGCCAGCAGCTTTGAGGTCAACTCTGGGGCCAACGTCCTGACTTTC. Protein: CASSFEVNSGANVLTF.

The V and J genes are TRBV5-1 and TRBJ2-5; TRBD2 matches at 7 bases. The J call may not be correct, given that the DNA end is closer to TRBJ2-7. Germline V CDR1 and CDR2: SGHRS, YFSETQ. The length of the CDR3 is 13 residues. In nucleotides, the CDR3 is TGCGCCAGCAGCGTGCGGGAGATCTACGAGCAGTACTTC. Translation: CASSVREIYEQYF.

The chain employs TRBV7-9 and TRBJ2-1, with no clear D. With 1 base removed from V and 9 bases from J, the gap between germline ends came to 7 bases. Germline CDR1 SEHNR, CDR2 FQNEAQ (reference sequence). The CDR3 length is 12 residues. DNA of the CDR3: TGTGCCAGCAGCTTAGGATTTCGTGAGCAGTTCTTC. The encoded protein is CASSLGFREQFF.

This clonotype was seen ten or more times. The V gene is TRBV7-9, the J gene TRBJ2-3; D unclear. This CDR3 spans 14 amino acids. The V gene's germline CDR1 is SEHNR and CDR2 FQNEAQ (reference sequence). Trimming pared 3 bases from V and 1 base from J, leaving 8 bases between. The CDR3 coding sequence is TGTGCCAGCAGCTTTGGATCGGGCACAGATACGCAGTATTTT. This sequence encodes CASSFGSGTDTQYF. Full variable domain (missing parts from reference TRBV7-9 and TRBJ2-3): DTGVSQNPRHKITKRGQNVTFRCDPISEHNRLYWYRQTLGQGPEFLTYFQNEAQLEKSRLLSDRFSAERPKGSFSTLEIQRTEQGDSAMYLCASSFGSGTDTQYFGPGTRLTVL.